This T cell receptor beta chain was found in a study of cytomegalovirus exposure and HLA in healthy donors. Measured with immunoSEQ multiplex PCR; TCRdb has only the in-frame clones, and not every one. The table has some 320,000 clones, approximately 90% seen once. To note about this clone: What it binds is unknown.

This CDR3 region has 15 residues. CDR1 is SGHTA, CDR2 FQGTGA, per germline. Trimming took off 5 bases at V and 4 bases at J, with 15 bases between the two ends. Study-wide findings and caveats: Associated with cytomegalovirus, according to the listing, were some 180 TCR beta chains. For cytomegalovirus status, the classifier reportedly gave diagnoses with high specificity and sensitivity.

The specimen was PBMCs. This sequence originates from a woman aged 25 to 39 in good health and CMV-seropositive. The chain recombines TRBV7-3 with TRBJ2-1, with D perhaps TRBD1 or TRBD2 (6 bases each). DNA for the CDR3: TGTGCCAGCAGCCGAGGGGGGTCAAGGTACAATGAGCAGTTCTTC. This gives the protein CASSRGGSRYNEQFF.